This T cell receptor (beta chain) stems from a study of T cells in Graves' hyperthyroidism and ophthalmopathy. The source material, RNA transcripts, was used to amplify TCR beta CDR3 regions. During a first-round RT-PCR of the TCR CDR3, the HTBI primer set was used. TCRdb reanalysed the multiplex PCR reads using MiXCR and keeps one entry per CDR3 protein. The table lists approximately 330,000 distinct CDR3 sequences, around 15% of them singletons. The germline V gene encodes CDR1 LNHDA and CDR2 SQIVND (reference sequence). Deletions cut 4 bases from V and 8 bases from J, with 17 bases between. The CDR3 has 14 amino acids. Disease duration was under 3 months in the ophthalmopathy patients, who also had a Clinical Activity Score of at least 3 and a NOSPECS grade of at least 4. This clonotype was observed a few times. No antigen is known for it. Study outcomes and limitations: Model-based prediction identified ophthalmopathy a median 6.5 months prior to its onset.

This TCR derives from a woman aged 40-49 years with Graves' ophthalmopathy. V usage is TRBV19 and J usage is TRBJ1-1; D is unclear. Sequenced input: blood. The CDR3, as DNA: TGTGCCAGTAGTACCCCGAGGGAAGGTAAAGAAGCTTTCTTT. Amino acids: CASSTPREGKEAFF.